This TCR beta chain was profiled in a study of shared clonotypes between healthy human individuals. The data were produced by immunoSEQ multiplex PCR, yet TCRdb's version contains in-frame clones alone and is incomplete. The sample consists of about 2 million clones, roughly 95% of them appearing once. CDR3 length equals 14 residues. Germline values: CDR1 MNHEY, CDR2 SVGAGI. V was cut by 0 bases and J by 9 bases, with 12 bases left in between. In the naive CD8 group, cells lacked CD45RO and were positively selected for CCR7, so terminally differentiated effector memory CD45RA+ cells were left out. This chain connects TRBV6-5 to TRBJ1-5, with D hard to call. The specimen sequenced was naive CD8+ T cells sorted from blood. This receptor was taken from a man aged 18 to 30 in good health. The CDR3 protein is CASSYSRSEGPQHF. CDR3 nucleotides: TGTGCCAGCAGTTACTCACGATCGGAGGGGCCCCAGCATTTT.